This T cell receptor (beta chain) is from a study of control samples from healthy donors and cancer patients. This clone was counted once. The repertoire was sequenced with immunoSEQ multiplex PCR; TCRdb's copy has only in-frame clones and lacks some. The table has 40,000 to 50,000 clones, over 90% seen once. Material: PBMCs. The TCR sequence derives from a woman between 45 and 60 years old with head and neck cancer.

The CDR3 bases are TGTGCCAGCAGCGTAGATAGCGGGAATGTCAATGAGCAGTTCTTC. Encoded protein: CASSVDSGNVNEQFF. This chain joins TRBV9 and TRBJ2-1; the match to TRBD2 covers 8 bases. CDR3 length equals 15 residues. The V gene's germline CDR1 is SGDLS and CDR2 YYNGEE. Trimming cost V 0 bases and J 6 bases; bases outside gene matches: 5.